This TCR beta chain was observed in a study of blood T cell repertoires in COVID-19 (TCRdb year 2020). In terms of the full investigation: The collaborator samples originated in the United States, Italy and Spain and spanned the acute and convalescent phases of COVID-19. The material from the prospective study consisted of cDNA or gDNA derived from T cells, B-cell-depleted T cells, or PBMCs. Subjects who had been exposed to COVID-19, were actively infected with it, or had recovered from it provided the deeply sampled blood TCRbeta repertoires that made up the dataset. A freely available public database, intended as a resource for researchers studying the immune response to SARS-CoV-2, is where the repertoires were released. The samples were drawn from the first 160 participants of the ongoing ImmuneRACE study and from 1,254 subjects provided by 6 global collaborators. Sample metadata almost always included a de-identified subject ID, COVID-19 status, age in years and sex. HLA class I and class II types, where available, came from metadata supplied by the sample provider rather than from assay-based typing.

The cysteine opens and the phenylalanine closes a CDR3 of 16 amino acids. The DNA shown is the 48-base CDR3, in frame from base 1. Deletion took 4 bases off V and 7 bases off J, with a span of 20 bases between the germline ends. CDR1 and CDR2 are read off the germline V gene as SGDLS and YYNGEE. This clone was recorded once. This clone's antigen is unknown. There are no base qualities to consult, and no much larger clone falls within one base. The immunoSEQ Assay, a bias-controlled multiplex PCR, was used to amplify TCRbeta CDR3 regions from genomic DNA. The source study handled its data this way. The number of nucleated cells in each sample was estimated by amplification of reference gene primers within the assay. Sequence reads were collapsed and filtered to measure the absolute abundance of every unique TCRbeta CDR3 rearrangement. Productive Simpson clonality was computed per sample as the square root of Simpson's diversity index over productive rearrangements. Imported from immuneACCESS, the table was reduced by TCRdb to in-frame sequences with V and J called. These copies leave out some clones; in studies compared against another copy, an unresolved V gene accounts for under half, and the cause of the remainder is not known. V, J and clone size are those of that table, while D and trimming were read from the DNA. The sample contains 120,000 to 150,000 clones, roughly 84% of them found a single time. Approximately 9% of the sample comes from the top ten.

General conclusions and limits of the study: How much clinical and demographic metadata was included differed by source and by participant, and the metadata was provided uncurated.

In Seattle, one collaborating source enrolled patients while the infection was active and tracked those patients longitudinally over the course of disease. The collaborating institutions used their own protocols to collect whole blood in K2EDTA tubes. Collaborator samples were shipped for TCRbeta analysis as frozen whole blood, isolated PBMCs, or DNA extracted from either sample type. Sequencing input: peripheral blood. The clonotype originates from a young man with COVID-19, enrolled during active disease. The rearrangement combines TRBV9 with TRBJ2-2; a tentative D match to TRBD2 spans 6 bases. The CDR3 sequence is CASSLAGGDRVGELFF. The DNA reads TGTGCCAGCAGCTTAGCCGGCGGGGATCGGGTCGGGGAGCTGTTTTTT.